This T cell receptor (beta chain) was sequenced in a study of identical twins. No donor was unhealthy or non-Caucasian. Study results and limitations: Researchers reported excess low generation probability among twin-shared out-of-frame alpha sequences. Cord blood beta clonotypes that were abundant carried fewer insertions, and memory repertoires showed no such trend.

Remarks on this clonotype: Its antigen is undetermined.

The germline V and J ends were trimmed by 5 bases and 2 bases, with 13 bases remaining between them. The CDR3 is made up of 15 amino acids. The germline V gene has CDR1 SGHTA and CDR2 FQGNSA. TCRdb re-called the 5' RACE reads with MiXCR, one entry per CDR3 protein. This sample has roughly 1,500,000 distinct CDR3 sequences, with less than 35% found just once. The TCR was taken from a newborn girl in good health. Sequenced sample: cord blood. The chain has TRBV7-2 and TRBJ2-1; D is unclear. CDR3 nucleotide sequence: TGTGCCAGCAGCCCTGGGCAGGTTGCCTACAATGAGCAGTTCTTC. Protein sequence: CASSPGQVAYNEQFF.